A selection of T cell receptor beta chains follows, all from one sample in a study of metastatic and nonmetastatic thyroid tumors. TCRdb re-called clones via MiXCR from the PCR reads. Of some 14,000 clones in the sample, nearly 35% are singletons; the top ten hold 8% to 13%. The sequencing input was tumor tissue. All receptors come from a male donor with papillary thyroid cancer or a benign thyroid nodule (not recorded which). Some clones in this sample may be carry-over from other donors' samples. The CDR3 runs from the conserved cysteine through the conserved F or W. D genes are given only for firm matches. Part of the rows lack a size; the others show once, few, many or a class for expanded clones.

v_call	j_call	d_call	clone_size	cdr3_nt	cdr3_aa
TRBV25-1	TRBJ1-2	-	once	TGTGCCAGAAGCGATTTGGGGGCCGACTATGTCTACACCTTC	CARSDLGADYVYTF
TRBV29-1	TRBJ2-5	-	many	TGCAGCGCGGACCCGGACCGTGACCAAGAGACCCAGTACTTC	CSADPDRDQETQYF
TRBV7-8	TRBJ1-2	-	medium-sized	TGTGCCAGCAGCTTAGAGCACTATGGCTACACCTTC	CASSLEHYGYTF
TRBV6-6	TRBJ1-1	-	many	TGTGCCAGCAGTTACAAGATCTGGAACACTGAAGCTTTCTTT	CASSYKIWNTEAFF
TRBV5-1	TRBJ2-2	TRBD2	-	TGCGCCAGCAGCTTCCCCACTAGCGCCGGGGAGCTGTTTTTT	CASSFPTSAGELFF
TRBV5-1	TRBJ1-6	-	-	TGCGCCAGCAGCTTTCCGGGGCTCAATTCACCCCTCCACTTT	CASSFPGLNSPLHF
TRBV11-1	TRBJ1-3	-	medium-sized	TGTGCCAGCAGCGCCGCTTGGTCTGGAAACACCATATATTTT	CASSAAWSGNTIYF
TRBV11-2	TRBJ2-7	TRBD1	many	TGTGCCAGCAGCTTCCCGCCGGGGACAGGGGTAGACGAGCAGTACTTC	CASSFPPGTGVDEQYF
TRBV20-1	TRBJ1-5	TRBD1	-	TGCAGTGCACCACTGCGGGGACAGGCCGACAAGCAGCCCCAGCATTTT	CSAPLRGQADKQPQHF
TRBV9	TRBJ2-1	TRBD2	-	TGTGCCAGCAGGCCCGGGGGGGCCTCCTACATTGACCAGTTCTTC	CASRPGGASYIDQFF
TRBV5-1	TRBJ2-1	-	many	TGCGCCAGCAGCTTGGTCCAGGAAGCGCCGTTCTTC	CASSLVQEAPFF
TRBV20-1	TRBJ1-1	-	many	TGCAGTGCTACCCAGAACACTGAAGCTTTCTTT	CSATQNTEAFF
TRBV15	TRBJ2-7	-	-	TGTGCCACCAGCAGAGATTTAAGGAACGAGCAGTACTTC	CATSRDLRNEQYF
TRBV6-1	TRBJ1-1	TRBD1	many	TGTGCCAGCAGGCCCGGGACAGGGGGGTTTAGGACTGAAGCTTTCTTT	CASRPGTGGFRTEAFF
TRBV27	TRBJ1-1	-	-	TGTGTCAGCAGGTCGGGGGCCATGAGCACTGAAGCTTTCTTT	CVSRSGAMSTEAFF
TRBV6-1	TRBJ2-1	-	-	TGTGCCAGCAGTGAGTCGCAGTCTTACAATGAGCAGTTCTTC	CASSESQSYNEQFF
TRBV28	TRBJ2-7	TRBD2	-	TGTGCCAGCACCCCGGGACTAGCGGGAGAAGGGCAGTACTTC	CASTPGLAGEGQYF
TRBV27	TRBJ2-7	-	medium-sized	TGTGCCAGCAGTTTATTAAGGGGAGGCTACGAGCAGTACTTC	CASSLLRGGYEQYF
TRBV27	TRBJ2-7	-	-	TGTGCCAGCAGTTTGGGGAGCGGGTCCTACGAGCAGTACTTC	CASSLGSGSYEQYF
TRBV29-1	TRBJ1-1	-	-	TGCAGCGTTGTGGCCGAGACAGGTGAAGCTTTCTTT	CSVVAETGEAFF
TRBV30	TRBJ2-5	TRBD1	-	TGTGCCTGGAGCCTCGGACAGGCAGGAGAGACCCAGTACTTC	CAWSLGQAGETQYF
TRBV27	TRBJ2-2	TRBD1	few	TGTGCCAGCATTTTAGGGACAGGGAGTCGGACCTGGGAGCTGTTTTTT	CASILGTGSRTWELFF
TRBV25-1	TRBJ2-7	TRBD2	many	TGTGCCAGCAGTAGTCCCCGACTAGCAGGGCGGGCCGAGCAGTACTTC	CASSSPRLAGRAEQYF
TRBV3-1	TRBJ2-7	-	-	TGTTCCAGCGGTAGCGGAGTATTATACGATCAGTACTTC	CSSGSGVLYDQYF
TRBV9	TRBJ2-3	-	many	TGTGCCAGCAGCTTATACACCGGCGGGGGCACAGATACGCAGTATTTT	CASSLYTGGGTDTQYF
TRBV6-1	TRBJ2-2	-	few	TGTGCCAGCAGTGAAAACGGGGACACCGGGGAGCTGTTTTTT	CASSENGDTGELFF
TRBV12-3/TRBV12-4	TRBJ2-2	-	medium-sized	TGTGCCAGCAGGGCGCAGGGGTCAGGGGAGCTGTTTTTT	CASRAQGSGELFF
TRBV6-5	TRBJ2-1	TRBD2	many	TGTGCCAGCAGTTACTCGAGCGGGACGAGGGAGCAGTTCTTC	CASSYSSGTREQFF
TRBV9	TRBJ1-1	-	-	TGTGCCAGCAGCGTAGGACTGTACACTGAAGCTTTCTTT	CASSVGLYTEAFF
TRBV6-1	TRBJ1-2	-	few	TGTGCCAGCACCAGGGGCTCGTATGGCTACACCTTC	CASTRGSYGYTF
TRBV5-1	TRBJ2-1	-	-	TGCGCCAGCAGCTTGAAAGGATGGCTAGCGAGGAATGAGCAGTTCTTC	CASSLKGWLARNEQFF
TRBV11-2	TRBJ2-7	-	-	TGTGCCAGCAGCTTAGAGGCAGCCGCCGAGCAGTACTTC	CASSLEAAAEQYF
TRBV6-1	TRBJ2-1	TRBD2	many	TGTGCCAGCAGTGAATTTTTGTCTAGCGGGGGCCTGTACAATGAGCAGTTCTTC	CASSEFLSSGGLYNEQFF
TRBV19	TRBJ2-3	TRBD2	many	TGTGCCAGTAGTACAGGGACTAGCGGTACGCAGTATTTT	CASSTGTSGTQYF
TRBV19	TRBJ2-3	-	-	TGTGCCAGTAGTTGGCAGGACCAGAGGACAGATACGCAGTATTTT	CASSWQDQRTDTQYF
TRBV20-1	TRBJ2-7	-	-	TGCAGTGCTATAGATGGGGAAGGGATCTACGGGCAGTACTTC	CSAIDGEGIYGQYF
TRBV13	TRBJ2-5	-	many	TGTGCCAGCTCTTTAGGGGGGAGGTACCAAGAGACCCAGTACTTC	CASSLGGRYQETQYF
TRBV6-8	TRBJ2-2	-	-	TGTGCCAGCAGTAGAGGGGGGGCCAACACCGGGGAGCTGTTTTTT	CASSRGGANTGELFF
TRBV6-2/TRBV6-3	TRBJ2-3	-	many	TGCTCCACGGGGGATGGGGCAGATACGCAGTATTTT	CSTGDGADTQYF
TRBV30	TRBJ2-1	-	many	TGTGCCTGGAGTGTACTCGCGGAGCAGTTCTTC	CAWSVLAEQFF
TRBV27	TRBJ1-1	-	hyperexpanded	TGTGCCAGCAGGTCAGGGGCCATGAACACTGAAGCTTTCTTT	CASRSGAMNTEAFF
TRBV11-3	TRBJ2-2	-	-	TGTGCCAGCAGCTTAGTCCAGGGGGGGAACACCCGGGAGCTGTTTTTT	CASSLVQGGNTRELFF
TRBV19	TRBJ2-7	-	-	TGTGCCAGTAGTACCTCCCGCTTCGGGAGTGAGCAGTACTTC	CASSTSRFGSEQYF
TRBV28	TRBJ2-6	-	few	TGTGCCAGCAGTTTAAGCCCCGTGGCCAACGTCCTGACTTTC	CASSLSPVANVLTF
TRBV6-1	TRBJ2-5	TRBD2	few	TGTGCCAGCACCCCCTGGGGTTTAGCGGGGACCCAAGAGACCCAGTACTTC	CASTPWGLAGTQETQYF
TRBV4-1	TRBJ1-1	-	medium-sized	TGCGCCAGCAGCCAAGGCGAGTGGAACACTGAAGCTTTCTTT	CASSQGEWNTEAFF
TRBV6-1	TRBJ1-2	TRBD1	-	TGCGCCAGCATACGGACAGGAGGAACGCCTTCTGGCTACACCTTC	CASIRTGGTPSGYTF
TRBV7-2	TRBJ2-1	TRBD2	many	TGTGCCAGCAGCCTCCGGACTAGCGGGGGGTTCGGTATTGAGCAGTTCTTC	CASSLRTSGGFGIEQFF
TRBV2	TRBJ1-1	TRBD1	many	TGTGCCAGCAGGTACAGGGGAAACACTGAAGCTTTCTTT	CASRYRGNTEAFF
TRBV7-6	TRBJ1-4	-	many	TGTGCCAGCAGCTTAGCGGGGGGGCGTTCGGAAAAACTGTTTTTT	CASSLAGGRSEKLFF
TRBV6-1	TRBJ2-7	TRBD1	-	TGTGCCAGCACCGACCTAGGGACAGCCGGACGCGAGCATTACTTC	CASTDLGTAGREHYF
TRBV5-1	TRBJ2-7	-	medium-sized	TGCGCCAGCAGCGCAAACGGGTCACCCTACGAGCAGTACTTC	CASSANGSPYEQYF
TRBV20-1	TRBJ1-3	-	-	TGCAGTGATAGTCATTCCGGGGCATCTGGAACCACCATATATTTT	CSDSHSGASGTTIYF
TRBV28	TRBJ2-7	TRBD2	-	TGTGCCAGCAGTTTAGGGGGGGATTTGTACGAGCAGTACTTC	CASSLGGDLYEQYF